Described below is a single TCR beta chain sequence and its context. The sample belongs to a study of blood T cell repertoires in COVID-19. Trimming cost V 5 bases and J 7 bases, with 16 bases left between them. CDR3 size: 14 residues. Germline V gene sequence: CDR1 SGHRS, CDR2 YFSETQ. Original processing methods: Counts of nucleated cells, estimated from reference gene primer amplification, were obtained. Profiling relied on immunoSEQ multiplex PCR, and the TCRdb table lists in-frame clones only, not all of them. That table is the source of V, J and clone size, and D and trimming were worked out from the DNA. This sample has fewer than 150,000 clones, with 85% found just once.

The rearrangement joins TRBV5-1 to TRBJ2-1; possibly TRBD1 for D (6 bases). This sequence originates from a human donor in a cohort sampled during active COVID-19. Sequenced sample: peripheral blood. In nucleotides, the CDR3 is TGCGCCAGCAGTCGGGACGGGCAGGGGAATGAGCAGTTCTTC. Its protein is CASSRDGQGNEQFF.